Listed below are T cell receptor beta chains from one sample, sequenced in a study of T cell repertoires in ileal Crohn's disease. This table comes from immunoSEQ multiplex PCR, and its TCRdb copy is limited to in-frame clones, with some not included. This sample has approximately 14,000 clones; approximately 79% occur once, and the top ten carry more than 11%. Sequenced input: ileal tissue. Receptors originate from an adult with Crohn's disease. Each CDR3 is given with its conserved first and last residue. A D gene is named only where the DNA matches it firmly. Size tells how often a clone was seen (once, few, many) or the class of an expanded clone, and some rows leave it out.

clone_size: .; j_call: TRBJ1-1; d_call: .; v_call: TRBV5-1; cdr3_nt: TGCGCCAGCAGCTTGGGCCAGATGAACACTGAAGCTTTCTTT; cdr3_aa: CASSLGQMNTEAFF
clone_size: .; j_call: TRBJ2-7; d_call: .; v_call: TRBV29-1; cdr3_nt: TGCAACGTTGTTGTCCGTCACTACGAGCAGTACTTC; cdr3_aa: CNVVVRHYEQYF
clone_size: .; j_call: TRBJ1-2; d_call: .; v_call: TRBV19; cdr3_nt: TGTGCCAGTTCGAACTCCGGGACAACGAGGGGCTACACCTTC; cdr3_aa: CASSNSGTTRGYTF
clone_size: .; j_call: TRBJ1-3; d_call: TRBD1; v_call: TRBV6-1; cdr3_nt: TGTGCCAGCAAGAGGACAGGAGCCTCTGGAAACACCATATATTTT; cdr3_aa: CASKRTGASGNTIYF
clone_size: .; j_call: TRBJ1-1; d_call: TRBD1; v_call: TRBV6-1; cdr3_nt: TGTGCCAGCAGATCCCTGACAGGGATGAACACTGAAGCTTTCTTT; cdr3_aa: CASRSLTGMNTEAFF
clone_size: .; j_call: TRBJ2-7; d_call: TRBD1; v_call: TRBV11-1; cdr3_nt: TGTGCCAGCAGCCCTAGGACAGGGGCCGGCTACGAGCAGTACTTC; cdr3_aa: CASSPRTGAGYEQYF
clone_size: .; j_call: TRBJ1-6; d_call: TRBD1; v_call: TRBV11-2; cdr3_nt: TGTGCCAGCAGCAATGCCGGGACAGGGGATATCTATAATTCACCCCTCCACTTT; cdr3_aa: CASSNAGTGDIYNSPLHF
clone_size: .; j_call: TRBJ1-2; d_call: TRBD1; v_call: TRBV9; cdr3_nt: TGTGCCAGCAGCGGAACCATTACAGGGGACTATGGCTACACCTTC; cdr3_aa: CASSGTITGDYGYTF
clone_size: .; j_call: TRBJ1-1; d_call: .; v_call: TRBV11-2; cdr3_nt: TGTGCCAGCAGATTGGGACAGAACACTGAAGCTTTCTTT; cdr3_aa: CASRLGQNTEAFF
clone_size: .; j_call: TRBJ1-3; d_call: .; v_call: TRBV5-1; cdr3_nt: TGCGCCAGCAGCTCGGGGGGATCTGGAAACACCATATATTTT; cdr3_aa: CASSSGGSGNTIYF
clone_size: .; j_call: TRBJ1-1; d_call: .; v_call: TRBV20-1; cdr3_nt: TGCAGTGCTTACAGGAACACTGAAGCTTTCTTT; cdr3_aa: CSAYRNTEAFF
clone_size: .; j_call: TRBJ1-2; d_call: .; v_call: TRBV6-1; cdr3_nt: TGTGCCAGCAATTTCGACCCTAACTATGGCTACACCTTC; cdr3_aa: CASNFDPNYGYTF
clone_size: .; j_call: TRBJ1-5; d_call: TRBD1; v_call: TRBV4-1; cdr3_nt: TGCGCCAGCAGCCACCCGACAGGGCAGCCCCAGCATTTT; cdr3_aa: CASSHPTGQPQHF
clone_size: .; j_call: TRBJ1-2; d_call: TRBD1; v_call: TRBV5-6; cdr3_nt: TGTGCCAGCAGCCGATGGGGACAGGGGTATGGCTACACCTTC; cdr3_aa: CASSRWGQGYGYTF
clone_size: .; j_call: TRBJ1-5; d_call: .; v_call: TRBV2; cdr3_nt: TGTGCCAGCAGTGTCCGCAGGGAAGGCAATCAGCCCCAGCATTTT; cdr3_aa: CASSVRREGNQPQHF
clone_size: .; j_call: TRBJ1-1; d_call: .; v_call: TRBV4-1; cdr3_nt: TGCGCCAGCAGCCAATTACTGGGGGACACTGAAGCTTTCTTT; cdr3_aa: CASSQLLGDTEAFF
clone_size: .; j_call: TRBJ2-1; d_call: TRBD2; v_call: TRBV7-9; cdr3_nt: TGTGCCAGCAGCTTACGGTGGAGGACTAGCGGGTACAATGAGCAGTTCTTC; cdr3_aa: CASSLRWRTSGYNEQFF
clone_size: once; j_call: TRBJ1-2; d_call: .; v_call: TRBV7-8; cdr3_nt: TGTGCCAGCAGCTTAGCGGTAGCCGACTATGGCTACACCTTC; cdr3_aa: CASSLAVADYGYTF
clone_size: few; j_call: TRBJ1-6; d_call: TRBD1; v_call: TRBV7-3; cdr3_nt: TGTGCCAGCAGCCAAGGACAGGGAACATTGTCACCCCTCCACTTT; cdr3_aa: CASSQGQGTLSPLHF
clone_size: .; j_call: TRBJ1-1; d_call: TRBD1; v_call: TRBV7-3; cdr3_nt: TGTGCCAGCAGCTTAACGGGACAGGGGAACACTGAAGCTTTCTTT; cdr3_aa: CASSLTGQGNTEAFF
clone_size: .; j_call: TRBJ1-1; d_call: .; v_call: TRBV10-3; cdr3_nt: TGTGCCATCAGCGAGAGGAGTGAGGGGGCTGAAGCTTTCTTT; cdr3_aa: CAISERSEGAEAFF
clone_size: .; j_call: TRBJ1-1; d_call: TRBD1; v_call: TRBV6-6; cdr3_nt: TGTGCCAGCAGTTTCGGACAGGGGGCGACTGAAGCTTTCTTT; cdr3_aa: CASSFGQGATEAFF
clone_size: .; j_call: TRBJ1-1; d_call: TRBD1; v_call: TRBV10-1; cdr3_nt: TGCGCCAGCAGTGTTGACAGGGGTGCTGAAGCTTTCTTT; cdr3_aa: CASSVDRGAEAFF
clone_size: .; j_call: TRBJ2-7; d_call: .; v_call: TRBV30; cdr3_nt: TGTGCCTGGAGTGTAACGGCATCCAACGAGCAGTACTTC; cdr3_aa: CAWSVTASNEQYF
clone_size: .; j_call: TRBJ1-1; d_call: .; v_call: TRBV29-1; cdr3_nt: TGCAGCGTTGCAGGTAACCCAAGGGGGGGCACTGAAGCTTTCTTT; cdr3_aa: CSVAGNPRGGTEAFF
clone_size: once; j_call: TRBJ1-1; d_call: TRBD1; v_call: TRBV4-1; cdr3_nt: TGCGCCAGCAGCCCCCGACCGGGACAGGGGCCCGGGAACACTGAAGCTTTCTTT; cdr3_aa: CASSPRPGQGPGNTEAFF
clone_size: .; j_call: TRBJ1-1; d_call: .; v_call: TRBV27; cdr3_nt: TGTGCCAGCAACCCAATGACAGGGAACACTGAAGCTTTCTTT; cdr3_aa: CASNPMTGNTEAFF